One sample yielded the 19 T cell receptor beta chains listed below, sequenced in a study of blood T cell repertoires in COVID-19. Sequenced by immunoSEQ multiplex PCR; TCRdb stores in-frame clones only, minus some. The sample lists approximately 90,000 clones, about nine tenths occurring once. The sequenced sample consisted of peripheral blood. The origin of the receptors is a woman over 75 with acute or convalescent COVID-19.

V gene TRBV14 combines with J gene TRBJ1-2; D uncertain. The CDR3 has 14 residues. Trimming pared 6 bases from V and 0 bases from J, leaving 11 bases between. Germline CDR1 reads SGHDN; CDR2 reads FVKESK. This chain's CDR3 is CASSQELANYGYTF. DNA for the CDR3: TGTGCCAGCAGTCAGGAATTAGCTAACTATGGCTACACCTTC.

The rearrangement joins TRBV4-2 to TRBJ2-7; the match to TRBD1 covers 12 bases. Germline CDR1 LGHNA, CDR2 YNFKEQ. J gave up 9 bases and V 0 bases, and 6 bases lay outside the gene matches. The CDR3 has 15 amino acids. CDR3 sequence: CASSQEGTGGSGQYF. CDR3 bases: TGTGCCAGCAGCCAAGAAGGGACAGGGGGCTCCGGGCAGTACTTC.

This clone was counted a single time. The V gene is TRBV7-9, the J gene TRBJ2-1; no clear D gene. V lost 5 bases and J lost 4, with 9 bases in between. The CDR3 is 13 amino acids. The germline V gene encodes CDR1 SEHNR and CDR2 FQNEAQ (reference sequence). Here the CDR3 reads CASSAGRYNEQFF. Written as DNA, the CDR3 is TGTGCCAGCAGCGCAGGAAGATACAATGAGCAGTTCTTC.

This chain uses TRBV11-2 with TRBJ2-7, with D maybe TRBD2 (5 bases). The germline gives CDR1 SGHAT, CDR2 FQNNGV. The V end lost 6 bases, the J end lost 2 bases, and 8 bases lay between the germline ends. There are 12 residues in the CDR3. In nucleotides, the CDR3 is TGTGCCAGCAGTACCGGGACCTACGAGCAGTACTTC. Translating gives CASSTGTYEQYF. Drawing the rest from reference TRBV11-2 and TRBJ2-7, the complete variable domain is EAGVAQSPRYKIIEKRQSVAFWCNPISGHATLYWYQQILGQGPKLLIQFQNNGVVDDSQLPKDRFSAERLKGVDSTLKIQPAKLEDSAVYLCASSTGTYEQYFGPGTRLTVT.

This clone was seen a single time. V is TRBV2 and J is TRBJ2-1, with a tentative D call TRBD2 (5 bases). Per germline, CDR1 SNHLY and CDR2 FYNNEI. The CDR3 is 15 amino acids. Trimming removed 3 bases from V and 2 bases from J, with 11 bases in between. CDR3 DNA sequence: TGTGCCAGCAGTGAGCGCGGGCCCACCTACAATGAGCAGTTCTTC. Translating gives CASSERGPTYNEQFF.

This sequence joins TRBV6-5 and TRBJ1-5; D is undetermined. The germline V and J ends were trimmed by 6 bases and 4 bases, with 13 bases remaining between them. Germline V gene lookup returns CDR1 MNHEY and CDR2 SVGAGI. CDR3 length: 14 amino acids. The CDR3 DNA is TGTGCCAGCAGCGAGGGATGGGCGAATCAGCCCCAGCATTTT. This sequence encodes CASSEGWANQPQHF.

The chain is built from TRBV5-4 and TRBJ1-1; tentative D call: TRBD1 (6 bases). Germline V CDR1 and CDR2: SGHNT, YYREEE (reference sequence). The CDR3 length is 15 residues. Between the trimmed V and J ends, which lost 3 bases and 4 bases, there was a span of 16 bases. The CDR3 bases are TGTGCCAGCAGCTCAAAACAGGGTTCGGGCACTGAAGCTTTCTTT. Amino acid sequence: CASSSKQGSGTEAFF.

The chain carries TRBV19 and TRBJ1-2; 7 bases are shared with TRBD1. J was trimmed by 7 bases and V by 7 bases; bases with no gene match: 6. Germline values: CDR1 LNHDA, CDR2 SQIVND (reference sequence). This CDR3 has 12 residues. The CDR3 sequence is CASNTGVGGYTF. The CDR3 DNA reads as TGTGCCAGTAACACAGGGGTAGGTGGCTACACCTTC.

This chain connects TRBV12-2 to TRBJ2-7; TRBD1 reflects the table's D call only, with no check against the DNA. TRBV12-2 is marked as a pseudogene. This CDR3 contains 14 residues. CDR3 in DNA: TGTGCAAGCCGCTTATGGCTACAGGTCCACGAGCAGTACTTC. Its protein product is CASRLWLQVHEQYF.

The V call is TRBV29-1, the J call TRBJ1-4; D is perhaps TRBD1 (6 bases). Germline V gives CDR1 SQVTM, CDR2 ANQGSEA. The CDR3 has 13 amino acids. Trimming took 6 bases from V and 8 from J, leaving 16 bases between them. This CDR3 is CSVHRAGKEKLFF. The CDR3 DNA reads TGCAGCGTACACAGGGCTGGGAAGGAAAAACTGTTTTTT.

The rearrangement links TRBV29-1 to TRBJ1-2; 8 bases map to TRBD1. The length of the CDR3 is 12 residues. Germline lookup yields CDR1 SQVTM and CDR2 ANQGSEA. With V trimmed by 6 bases and J by 8 bases, 8 bases remained unmatched. CDR3 in DNA: TGCAGCGTGGATACAGGGGGTAAGGGCTACACCTTC. It is translated as CSVDTGGKGYTF. Filled out from reference TRBV29-1 and TRBJ1-2, the complete variable domain reads SAVISQKPSRDICQRGTSLTIQCQVDSQVTMMFWYRQQPGQSLTLIATANQGSEATYESGFVIDKFPISRPNLTFSTLTVSNMSPEDSSIYLCSVDTGGKGYTFGSGTRLTVV.

This clone was recorded a few times. The V and J genes are TRBV24-1 and TRBJ1-1; D unclear. V lost 2 bases to trimming and J lost 8 bases, with 8 bases between them. The CDR3 is made up of 12 amino acids. The V gene's germline CDR1 is KGHDR and CDR2 SFDVKD. The CDR3, as DNA: TGTGCCACCAGTGATTGGGCCGGAGAAGCTTTCTTT. Protein product: CATSDWAGEAFF.

V usage is TRBV9 and J usage is TRBJ2-5, with D unresolved. Trimming removed 0 bases at V and 4 bases at J, with 4 bases between. Germline lookup yields CDR1 SGDLS and CDR2 YYNGEE. CDR3 length: 12 amino acids. CDR3 sequence (DNA): TGTGCCAGCAGCGTAGACAGAGAGACCCAGTACTTC. It specifies CASSVDRETQYF. The whole variable domain, filled in from reference TRBV9 and TRBJ2-5, reads DSGVTQTPKHLITATGQRVTLRCSPRSGDLSVYWYQQSLDQGLQFLIQYYNGEERAKGNILERFSAQQFPDLHSELNLSSLELGDSALYFCASSVDRETQYFGPGTRLLVL.

The chain is built from TRBV11-1 and TRBJ2-1, with 13 nucleotides matching TRBD2. This CDR3 contains 16 residues. J was trimmed by 5 bases and V by 3 bases; bases with no gene match: 4. Germline CDR1 SGHAT, CDR2 FQDESV (reference sequence). The CDR3, as DNA: TGTGCCAGCAGCTTGGCTGGACTAGCGGGAGACAATGAGCAGTTCTTC. It translates to CASSLAGLAGDNEQFF.

This chain joins TRBV30 and TRBJ2-5; 10 bases line up with TRBD2. V dropped 3 bases and J dropped 1; count of bases not matched to a gene: 5. Germline lookup yields CDR1 GTSNPN and CDR2 SVGIG (reference sequence). This CDR3 is 15 amino acids long. The CDR3 DNA is TGTGCCTGGAGGGAGCGGGGGGGCTCCCAAGAGACCCAGTACTTC. Translating gives CAWRERGGSQETQYF.

A single count supports this clone. Other DNA sequences from this sample encode an identical CDR3 as well. The CDR3 reads CASSQRTGGNYGYTF. The CDR3 DNA reads TGTGCCAGCAGCCAAAGGACAGGGGGAAACTATGGCTACACCTTC. The chain employs TRBV3-1 (or the pseudogene TRBV3-2) and TRBJ1-2; 10 bases fit TRBD1. This CDR3 is 15 amino acids long. V shed 2 bases, J shed 2 bases, and the junction held 2 bases outside the gene matches. Germline CDR1 reads LGHDT; CDR2 reads YNNKEL (reference sequence).

This chain links TRBV5-8 with TRBJ2-5; possible D gene TRBD2, 5 bases. This CDR3 contains 13 residues. The V end was cut by 4 bases, the J end by 5 bases, with 12 bases between. CDR1 is SGHTS and CDR2 is YDEGEE in the germline V gene. The CDR3 sequence is CASSRRRGETQYF. CDR3 DNA sequence: TGTGCCAGCAGCCGCCGCCGGGGTGAGACCCAGTACTTC. The variable domain in full, completed from reference TRBV5-8 and TRBJ2-5, reads EAGVTQSPTHLIKTRGQQATLRCSPISGHTSVYWYQQALGLGLQFLLWYDEGEERNRGNFPPRFSGRQFPNYSSELNVNALELEDSALYLCASSRRRGETQYFGPGTRLLVL.

The chain has TRBV29-1 and TRBJ2-1, with D possibly matching TRBD2 (6 bases). CDR3 length: 11 residues. V lost 4 bases and J lost 8, with 9 bases in between. Germline V gene data show CDR1 as SQVTM and CDR2 as ANQGSEA. Here the CDR3 DNA reads TGCAGCGTTGGACTAGAACATGAGCAGTTCTTC. Translation: CSVGLEHEQFF.

The gene calls are TRBV5-6 and TRBJ1-6; weak D call: TRBD1 (6 bases). CDR3 length: 14 residues. Germline-derived CDR1 and CDR2 are SGHDT and YYEEEE. V dropped 4 bases and J dropped 10 bases, with 15 bases sitting between them. This CDR3 is CASSLWTVRSPLHF. CDR3 sequence (DNA): TGTGCCAGCAGCCTCTGGACAGTCAGGTCACCCCTCCACTTT.